This T cell receptor (beta chain) came from a study of blood T cell repertoires in COVID-19. Study-level background: Collection of acute and convalescent COVID-19 samples took place in the United States, Italy and Spain. Sources were T cells, B-cell-depleted T cells, or PBMCs; the material itself was cDNA or gDNA.

Trimming left V 0 bases short and J 2 bases short, with 10 bases between. In germline, CDR1 is KGHSH, CDR2 LQKENI. This CDR3 region has 15 residues. Original processing notes: Reference gene primer amplification gave estimated nucleated cell counts. Assay used: immunoSEQ multiplex PCR; TCRdb lists only in-frame clones, some missing. The V and J calls and the clone size are those of that table, but D and trimming were determined from the DNA. The table shows over 250,000 clones, with about 73% occurring only once. The sequence came from a woman of 80 years or more with acute or convalescent COVID-19. Sequencing was done on a sample of peripheral blood. The rearrangement joins TRBV18 to TRBJ2-5, with no clear D. The CDR3, as DNA: TGTGCCAGCTCACCACCGGGCAGGTCTCAAGAGACCCAGTACTTC. It is translated as CASSPPGRSQETQYF.